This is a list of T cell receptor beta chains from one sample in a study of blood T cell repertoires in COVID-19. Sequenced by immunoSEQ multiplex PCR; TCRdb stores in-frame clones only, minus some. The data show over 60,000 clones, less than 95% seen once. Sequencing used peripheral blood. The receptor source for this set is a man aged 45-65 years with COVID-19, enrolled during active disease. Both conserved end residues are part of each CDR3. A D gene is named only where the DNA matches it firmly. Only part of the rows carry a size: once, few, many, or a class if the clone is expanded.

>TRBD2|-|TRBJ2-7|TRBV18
TGTGCCAGCTCACCGACTCCTACTAGCGTCGAGCAGTACTTC
CASSPTPTSVEQYF
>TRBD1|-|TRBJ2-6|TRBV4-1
TGCGCCAGCAGCCAAGCTGGACAGGGTTTGTTAGCGGGGGCCAACGTCCTGACTTTC
CASSQAGQGLLAGANVLTF
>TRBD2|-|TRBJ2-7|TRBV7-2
TGTGCCAGCAGCTTCCCCGCCGGGACTAGCGGGAGTCTTTACGAGCAGTACTTC
CASSFPAGTSGSLYEQYF
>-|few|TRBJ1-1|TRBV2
TGTGCCAGCAGCAGGGGCACTGAAGCTTTCTTT
CASSRGTEAFF
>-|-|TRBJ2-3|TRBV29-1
TGCAGCGTTGAAGATATGGTGGCGGGGACCGCAGATACGCAGTATTTT
CSVEDMVAGTADTQYF
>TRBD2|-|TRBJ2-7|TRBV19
TGTGCCAGTAGTATTTCGGCTAGCGGGGGCTACGAGCAGTACTTC
CASSISASGGYEQYF
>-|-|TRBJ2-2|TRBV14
TGTGCCAGCAGCCAAGAGCAGGCAATGAACACCGGGGAGCTGTTTTTT
CASSQEQAMNTGELFF
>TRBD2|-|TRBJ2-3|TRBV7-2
TGTGCCAGCAGCTTAGGGCTAGCGGGGTTCACAGATACGCAGTATTTT
CASSLGLAGFTDTQYF
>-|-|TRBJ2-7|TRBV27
TGTGCCAGCAGTTTATCTTGGCAGGGGCCCCACGAGCAGTACTTC
CASSLSWQGPHEQYF
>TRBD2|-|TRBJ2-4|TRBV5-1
TGCGCCAGCAGCCTGGGACTAGCGGGAGGGCCGAATTTAGGCGACATTCAGTACTTC
CASSLGLAGGPNLGDIQYF
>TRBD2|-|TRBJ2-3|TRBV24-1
TGTGCCTCAACCCGGCTTGGCGGGAGCGGGGTGGAAGATACGCAGTATTTT
CASTRLGGSGVEDTQYF
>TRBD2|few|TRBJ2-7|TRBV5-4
TGTGCCAGCAGCTTAGGGACTATTCCCTACGAGCAGTACTTC
CASSLGTIPYEQYF
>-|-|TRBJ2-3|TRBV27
TGTGCCAGCTCCATTCCCACAGATACGCAGTATTTT
CASSIPTDTQYF
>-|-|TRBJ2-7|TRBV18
TGTGCCAGCTCACCAGACTTCTCCTACGAGCAGTACTTC
CASSPDFSYEQYF
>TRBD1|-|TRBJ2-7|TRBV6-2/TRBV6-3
TGTGCCAGCAGTGTAGAAGGGGGCTCACGAGAGCAGTACTTC
CASSVEGGSREQYF
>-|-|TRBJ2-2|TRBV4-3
TGCGCCAGCAGCCAAGGCGGATACACCGGGGAGCTGTTTTTT
CASSQGGYTGELFF
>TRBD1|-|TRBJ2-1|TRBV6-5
TGTGCCACCATGGGACAGGGCGGTTACAATGAGCAGTTCTTC
CATMGQGGYNEQFF
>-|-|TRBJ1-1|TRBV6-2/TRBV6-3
TGTGCCAGCAGGCCTGGAGGTAGGGGGATGAACACTGAAGCTTTCTTT
CASRPGGRGMNTEAFF
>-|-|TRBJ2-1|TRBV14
TGTGCCAGCAGCTGGGCCTTAGGGAGCAATGAGCAGTTCTTC
CASSWALGSNEQFF